This is a list of T cell receptor beta chains from one sample in a study of early T cells in non-severe SARS-CoV-2 infection. One entry per CDR3 protein, called by TCRdb with MiXCR from the 5' RACE reads. The data hold 40,000 to 60,000 distinct CDR3 sequences, with under 7.5% observed a single time. Sample: whole blood, taken at baseline. Receptors originate from an adult who was a healthcare worker with PCR-confirmed SARS-CoV-2 infection or an uninfected control (not recorded which). Each CDR3 is given with its conserved first and last residue. The D gene is left open where the match is weak. Part of the rows lack a size; the others show once, few, many or a class for expanded clones.

d_call	clone_size	v_call	j_call	cdr3_aa	cdr3_nt
-	many	TRBV7-3	TRBJ2-3	CASSYDIGDTQYF	TGTGCCAGCAGCTATGACATTGGGGATACGCAGTATTTT
-	-	TRBV4-1	TRBJ2-1	CASSQDHGRGTYNEQFF	TGCGCCAGCAGCCAAGATCATGGACGGGGCACGTACAATGAGCAGTTCTTC
-	-	TRBV3-1	TRBJ2-7	CASSHRSSDYEQYF	TGTGCCAGCAGCCATCGTTCTAGCGATTACGAGCAGTACTTC
TRBD2	few	TRBV28	TRBJ2-3	CASYSSGRETDTQYF	TGTGCCAGCTATTCTAGCGGGAGGGAGACAGATACGCAGTATTTT
TRBD2	-	TRBV3-1	TRBJ2-7	CASSHLAGGGEQYF	TGTGCCAGCAGCCATCTCGCGGGAGGGGGCGAGCAGTACTTC
-	many	TRBV7-3	TRBJ2-3	CASIGVRTADTQYF	TGTGCCAGCATAGGGGTGAGGACCGCAGATACGCAGTATTTT
TRBD2	many	TRBV24-1	TRBJ2-1	CATSALRTSGRVPQFF	TGTGCCACCAGTGCTCTGAGGACTAGCGGGAGGGTTCCGCAGTTCTTC
TRBD1	-	TRBV27	TRBJ2-5	CASSLSGGAWETQYF	TGTGCCAGCAGTTTATCAGGGGGCGCGTGGGAGACCCAGTACTTC
-	-	TRBV2	TRBJ2-1	CASLKDLSYNEQFF	TGTGCCAGCCTGAAGGATCTCTCCTACAATGAGCAGTTCTTC
-	many	TRBV4-1	TRBJ2-3	CASSQASALTDTQYF	TGCGCCAGCAGCCAAGCTTCGGCCCTCACAGATACGCAGTATTTT
TRBD1	many	TRBV4-3	TRBJ1-1	CASSQRTTGQGLYEAFF	TGCGCCAGCAGCCAAAGGACGACGGGACAGGGATTGTATGAAGCTTTCTTT
-	-	TRBV28	TRBJ2-1	CASGASSTGDEQFF	TGTGCCAGCGGGGCTAGCTCGACGGGGGATGAGCAGTTCTTC
-	many	TRBV21-1	TRBJ1-1	CASSREGERSVGTEAFF	TGTGCCAGCAGCAGGGAGGGCGAAAGGAGTGTGGGCACTGAAGCTTTCTTT
TRBD1	few	TRBV28	TRBJ1-2	CASRGDRGRFGYTF	TGTGCCAGCAGGGGGGACAGGGGTCGCTTTGGCTACACCTTC
-	few	TRBV10-3	TRBJ2-7	CAIGKTTSDEQYF	TGTGCCATCGGTAAGACAACCTCTGACGAGCAGTACTTC
-	many	TRBV11-2	TRBJ2-3	CASSLWSGTDTQYF	TGTGCCAGCAGCCTCTGGAGCGGGACAGATACGCAGTATTTT
TRBD2	many	TRBV6-4	TRBJ2-5	CASIRGVASGRRETQYF	TGTGCCAGCATCAGAGGGGTGGCTAGCGGGAGAAGAGAGACCCAGTACTTC
-	few	TRBV20-1	TRBJ1-1	CSASKAGGTEAFF	TGCAGTGCTAGTAAGGCAGGTGGCACTGAAGCTTTCTTT
TRBD2	-	TRBV20-1	TRBJ2-7	CSLRRAGNVDEQYF	TGCAGTCTCCGGAGAGCGGGAAACGTCGACGAGCAGTACTTC
-	-	TRBV12-3/TRBV12-4	TRBJ2-3	CASSSLTQYF	TGTGCCAGCAGCTCCCTCACGCAGTATTTT
-	-	TRBV6-6	TRBJ2-7	CASGGVVYEQYF	TGTGCCAGCGGTGGCGTGGTCTACGAGCAGTACTTC
-	many	TRBV12-3/TRBV12-4	TRBJ1-3	CASSPDSSSGNTIYF	TGTGCCAGCAGCCCGGACAGTTCCTCTGGAAACACCATATATTTT
-	-	TRBV20-1	TRBJ2-2	CSAYQSKGTGELFF	TGCAGTGCTTACCAGTCTAAGGGCACCGGGGAGCTGTTTTTT
TRBD1	once	TRBV7-3	TRBJ1-1	CASSLTGTVNTEAFF	TGTGCCAGCAGCTTAACGGGGACAGTGAACACTGAAGCTTTCTTT
-	few	TRBV3-1	TRBJ1-1	CASSQDVRRGSEAFF	TGTGCCAGCAGCCAAGATGTACGGAGGGGATCTGAAGCTTTCTTT
-	-	TRBV20-1	TRBJ2-3	CSAPQGGTDTQYF	TGCAGTGCTCCCCAGGGAGGAACAGATACGCAGTATTTT
-	-	TRBV27	TRBJ1-1	CASSSLTVAAMNTEAFF	TGTGCCAGCAGTTCCCTGACAGTAGCGGCTATGAACACTGAAGCTTTCTTT
-	many	TRBV18	TRBJ1-1	CASSPGIGYTEAFF	TGTGCCAGCTCACCCGGGATTGGGTACACTGAAGCTTTCTTT
TRBD1	many	TRBV6-5	TRBJ2-1	CASSFGQGRLYF	TGTGCCAGCAGCTTCGGACAGGGGCGCCTCTACTTC
TRBD2	-	TRBV11-2	TRBJ2-7	CASSPIAGRYEQYF	TGTGCCAGCAGCCCCATAGCGGGAAGATACGAGCAGTACTTC
-	few	TRBV5-1	TRBJ2-3	CASALTGPQTDTQYF	TGCGCCAGCGCCCTCACGGGGCCTCAAACAGATACGCAGTATTTT
TRBD2	many	TRBV2	TRBJ2-3	CASSEASGRASTDTQYF	TGTGCCAGCAGTGAGGCTAGCGGGAGGGCTAGCACAGATACGCAGTATTTT
TRBD2	many	TRBV19	TRBJ2-1	CASSIWGGRNEQFF	TGTGCCAGTAGTATATGGGGCGGGAGAAATGAGCAGTTCTTC
-	many	TRBV3-1	TRBJ2-6	CASSPGLGANVLTF	TGTGCCAGCAGCCCGGGCCTTGGGGCCAACGTCCTGACTTTC
-	many	TRBV14	TRBJ2-1	CASRQAQGSNEQFF	TGTGCCAGCAGACAAGCTCAGGGGAGTAATGAGCAGTTCTTC
-	-	TRBV7-3	TRBJ2-1	CASSSGDSYNEQFF	TGTGCCAGCAGCTCAGGCGACAGTTACAATGAGCAGTTCTTC
-	-	TRBV7-2	TRBJ1-5	CASSLDPGLGPQHF	TGTGCCAGCAGCTTAGATCCCGGACTGGGTCCCCAGCATTTT
-	many	TRBV18	TRBJ2-1	CASSPGTPGEQFF	TGTGCCAGCTCCCCCGGGACCCCCGGTGAGCAGTTCTTC
-	many	TRBV2	TRBJ1-2	CASSLTGPNYGYTF	TGTGCCAGCAGTCTTACCGGGCCGAACTATGGCTACACCTTC
TRBD2	few	TRBV28	TRBJ2-5	CASRPLATEETQYF	TGTGCCAGCAGGCCACTAGCGACGGAAGAGACCCAGTACTTC
-	many	TRBV2	TRBJ2-2	CASSETLVYGELFF	TGTGCCAGCAGTGAAACCCTAGTTTACGGGGAGCTGTTTTTT
TRBD1	-	TRBV6-5	TRBJ2-1	CASSPARGLYNEQFF	TGTGCCAGCAGTCCTGCCAGGGGGCTCTACAATGAGCAGTTCTTC
TRBD1	-	TRBV5-1	TRBJ2-1	CASSPEGQGARNEQFF	TGCGCCAGCAGCCCGGAAGGACAGGGGGCGCGGAATGAGCAGTTCTTC
-	many	TRBV6-4	TRBJ1-6	CASSEYEVGPLHF	TGTGCCAGCAGTGAATATGAAGTCGGGCCCCTCCACTTT
-	-	TRBV29-1	TRBJ2-1	CSVEDEGTFEQFF	TGCAGCGTTGAAGATGAAGGGACATTTGAGCAGTTCTTC
TRBD1	-	TRBV29-1	TRBJ2-5	CSGQGAVGQETQYF	TGCAGCGGCCAGGGGGCTGTCGGCCAAGAGACCCAGTACTTC
TRBD1	few	TRBV10-3	TRBJ2-1	CAISELSGQGARNEQFF	TGTGCCATCAGTGAGTTAAGCGGACAGGGGGCGAGGAATGAGCAGTTCTTC
TRBD1	many	TRBV10-3	TRBJ1-2	CAITDRGDYGYTF	TGTGCCATCACTGACAGGGGGGACTATGGCTACACCTTC
TRBD1	once	TRBV24-1	TRBJ2-1	CATSDFTGGRDEQFF	TGTGCCACCAGTGATTTCACAGGGGGTAGAGATGAGCAGTTCTTC
TRBD1	many	TRBV15	TRBJ2-7	CATSRDPTGGNSYEQYF	TGTGCCACCAGCAGAGATCCTACAGGGGGAAACTCCTACGAGCAGTACTTC
-	many	TRBV7-9	TRBJ1-1	CASSLPPENTEAFF	TGTGCCAGCAGCTTACCCCCCGAGAACACTGAAGCTTTCTTT
-	few	TRBV4-1	TRBJ2-1	CASSQGTVPYNEQFF	TGCGCCAGCAGCCAAGGGACAGTCCCCTACAATGAGCAGTTCTTC
TRBD1	-	TRBV27	TRBJ1-5	CASSQRQGRGNQPQHF	TGTGCCAGCAGCCAGCGACAGGGTCGGGGCAATCAGCCCCAGCATTTT
-	many	TRBV28	TRBJ1-2	CASKIASNYGYTF	TGTGCCAGCAAAATAGCCTCTAACTATGGCTACACCTTC